This T cell receptor (beta chain) was captured in a study of shared clonotypes between healthy human individuals. This clone occurred once. What it binds is unknown. The CDR3 loop spans 15 amino acids. Germline values: CDR1 MGHRA, CDR2 YSYEKL. V lost 6 bases and J lost 7, with 16 bases in between. Study-level results: Among non-shared clonotypes, generation probabilities were lower than among those shared by all four donors.

Produced via immunoSEQ multiplex PCR; TCRdb's table is partial and in-frame only. The table shows millions of clones, with about 95% occurring only once. CD45RO negativity and positive selection for CCR7 defined naive CD8 cells, a population that excluded terminally differentiated effector memory CD45RA+ cells. Sequenced: naive CD8+ T cells sorted from blood. The receptor was isolated from a man aged 18 to 35 in good health. The gene calls are TRBV4-1 and TRBJ1-6, with a possible D match to TRBD1 (5 bases). The CDR3 loop is CASRYGTNPNSPLHF. The DNA for the CDR3 is TGCGCCAGCAGGTATGGGACGAACCCCAATTCACCCCTCCACTTT.